This is a list of T cell receptor beta chains from one sample in a study of blood T cell repertoires in COVID-19. Some clones are missing from TCRdb's copy, which holds only in-frame ones; the method was immunoSEQ multiplex PCR. The sample gives about 300,000 clones, around 87% of which show up once; about 1.6% is in the top ten. Sequenced material: peripheral blood. The receptors were sampled from a woman between 40 and 55 years old who had recovered from COVID-19. The CDR3 runs from the conserved cysteine through the conserved F or W. The D gene is left open where the match is weak. Clone size is not always given. Where it is, it says once, few, many or a class for expanded clones.

CDR3nt: TGTGCCAGCAGTTTCGGGGGGGGATCCGGCGAGCAGTACTTC
CDR3aa: CASSFGGGSGEQYF
d_gene: TRBD2
abundance: .
v_gene: TRBV27
j_gene: TRBJ2-7

CDR3nt: TGCGCCAGCAGCCCTTTGGGGGAGGCCCTCTATGGCTACACCTTC
CDR3aa: CASSPLGEALYGYTF
d_gene: .
abundance: .
v_gene: TRBV4-3
j_gene: TRBJ1-2

CDR3nt: TGCGCCAGCAGCTCGATAACAGGGGGACTCTATGGCTACACCTTC
CDR3aa: CASSSITGGLYGYTF
d_gene: TRBD1
abundance: .
v_gene: TRBV5-1
j_gene: TRBJ1-2

CDR3nt: TGTGCCAGCAGCCCATCATCGTATTGGCGGGAGAAAACCTTC
CDR3aa: CASSPSSYWREKTF
d_gene: .
abundance: .
v_gene: TRBV7-8
j_gene: TRBJ1-2

CDR3nt: TGTGCCAGCAGCGCCAAAGCTGCGGGAAACACCATATATTTT
CDR3aa: CASSAKAAGNTIYF
d_gene: .
abundance: .
v_gene: TRBV9
j_gene: TRBJ1-3

CDR3nt: TGTGCCAGCTCACCGCGACAGGGAAGAGGCAATGAGCAGTTCTTC
CDR3aa: CASSPRQGRGNEQFF
d_gene: TRBD1
abundance: .
v_gene: TRBV18
j_gene: TRBJ2-1

CDR3nt: TGCAGCGCCCTGTCTCCGGTTAAAGGCGGGGTGTTGGATTCACCCCTCCACTTT
CDR3aa: CSALSPVKGGVLDSPLHF
d_gene: .
abundance: .
v_gene: TRBV29-1
j_gene: TRBJ1-6

CDR3nt: TGCGCCAGCAGCGAGGGACAGGGGGCACGGAACACTGAAGCTTTCTTT
CDR3aa: CASSEGQGARNTEAFF
d_gene: TRBD1
abundance: once
v_gene: TRBV5-1
j_gene: TRBJ1-1

CDR3nt: TGTGCCAGCTCACCATCCTCTAATCGTGAGGCCGGTGGCTACACCTTC
CDR3aa: CASSPSSNREAGGYTF
d_gene: .
abundance: once
v_gene: TRBV18
j_gene: TRBJ1-2

CDR3nt: TGTGCCAGCAGCTTACAGGGGAAAGTCTACAATGAGCAGTTCTTC
CDR3aa: CASSLQGKVYNEQFF
d_gene: .
abundance: .
v_gene: TRBV7-3
j_gene: TRBJ2-1

CDR3nt: TGCAGTGCTAGTACTACACGAGCCGGTAGTAGCTACACCTTC
CDR3aa: CSASTTRAGSSYTF
d_gene: .
abundance: .
v_gene: TRBV20-1
j_gene: TRBJ1-2

CDR3nt: TGCAGTGCCCTATTAAATGAGCAGTTCTTC
CDR3aa: CSALLNEQFF
d_gene: .
abundance: .
v_gene: TRBV20-1
j_gene: TRBJ2-1

CDR3nt: TGTGCCAGCAGCATAGACGGGGGGCCCGAAAGCTACAATGAGCAGTTCTTC
CDR3aa: CASSIDGGPESYNEQFF
d_gene: .
abundance: .
v_gene: TRBV21-1
j_gene: TRBJ2-1

CDR3nt: TGTGCCAGCGCCGCAGCCGCAGGGGATGTAGGCTACACCTTC
CDR3aa: CASAAAAGDVGYTF
d_gene: .
abundance: once
v_gene: TRBV6-5
j_gene: TRBJ1-2

CDR3nt: TGCGCCAGCGTGGGACAGACGAACACTGAAGCTTTCTTT
CDR3aa: CASVGQTNTEAFF
d_gene: TRBD1
abundance: .
v_gene: TRBV5-1
j_gene: TRBJ1-1

CDR3nt: TGTGCCAGCAGCTTGGGATCGGGACACATCACTCGAGCTAACTATGGCTACACCTTC
CDR3aa: CASSLGSGHITRANYGYTF
d_gene: .
abundance: .
v_gene: TRBV5-4
j_gene: TRBJ1-2

CDR3nt: TGTGCCAGCAGCTTCTCGACGAGCGGGGGGGCTTGGTACAATGAGCAGTTCTTC
CDR3aa: CASSFSTSGGAWYNEQFF
d_gene: TRBD2
abundance: .
v_gene: TRBV7-2
j_gene: TRBJ2-1

CDR3nt: TGTGCCAGCAGCTTTAGGGAGGGTGGCTATGGCTACACCTTC
CDR3aa: CASSFREGGYGYTF
d_gene: .
abundance: few
v_gene: TRBV7-9
j_gene: TRBJ1-2

CDR3nt: TGTGCCAGCAGCCGGGACAGGGCAGACTATGGCTACACCTTC
CDR3aa: CASSRDRADYGYTF
d_gene: TRBD1
abundance: .
v_gene: TRBV2
j_gene: TRBJ1-2

CDR3nt: TGTGCCAGCAGCGTTTACCCTCAGACAGAGTTCTATGGCTACACCTTC
CDR3aa: CASSVYPQTEFYGYTF
d_gene: .
abundance: once
v_gene: TRBV9
j_gene: TRBJ1-2

CDR3nt: TGTGCCAGCAGTTCTCGAACAGGGAGCAATCAGCCCCAGCATTTT
CDR3aa: CASSSRTGSNQPQHF
d_gene: .
abundance: .
v_gene: TRBV6-2/TRBV6-3
j_gene: TRBJ1-5

CDR3nt: TGTGCCAGCAGTCCGCGGACGGGAGAAAAACTGTTTTTT
CDR3aa: CASSPRTGEKLFF
d_gene: .
abundance: .
v_gene: TRBV28
j_gene: TRBJ1-4

CDR3nt: TGTGCCAGCAGAAGACAGTACCTCTACGAGCAGTACTTC
CDR3aa: CASRRQYLYEQYF
d_gene: .
abundance: .
v_gene: TRBV6-6
j_gene: TRBJ2-7

CDR3nt: TGCGCCAGCAGCCAACCGGGACAGAAAAATGAAAAACTGTTTTTT
CDR3aa: CASSQPGQKNEKLFF
d_gene: TRBD1
abundance: .
v_gene: TRBV5-1
j_gene: TRBJ1-4

CDR3nt: TGTGCCAGCAGTTGGAACAGGGGTGTTGGCTACACCTTC
CDR3aa: CASSWNRGVGYTF
d_gene: TRBD1
abundance: .
v_gene: TRBV27
j_gene: TRBJ1-2

CDR3nt: TGCGCCAGCAGCCAAGGACAGGGGGCGAACACTGAAGCTTTCTTT
CDR3aa: CASSQGQGANTEAFF
d_gene: TRBD1
abundance: .
v_gene: TRBV4-3
j_gene: TRBJ1-1

CDR3nt: TGTGCCAGCAGCGTCGGAGGACTAGCGGGGGGGTCGGAGACCCAGTACTTC
CDR3aa: CASSVGGLAGGSETQYF
d_gene: TRBD2
abundance: .
v_gene: TRBV9
j_gene: TRBJ2-5

CDR3nt: TGCGCCAGCAGTAGTGGGGGGGTCAGCTACGAGCAGTACTTC
CDR3aa: CASSSGGVSYEQYF
d_gene: TRBD2
abundance: .
v_gene: TRBV5-1
j_gene: TRBJ2-7

CDR3nt: TGCGCCAGCAGCCCCCTCGGCGGACGGGAGTCAGATACGCAGTATTTT
CDR3aa: CASSPLGGRESDTQYF
d_gene: .
abundance: .
v_gene: TRBV4-1
j_gene: TRBJ2-3

CDR3nt: TGTGCCAGTAGTGTCGACAGGGAGGAGACCCAGTACTTC
CDR3aa: CASSVDREETQYF
d_gene: TRBD1
abundance: .
v_gene: TRBV19
j_gene: TRBJ2-5

CDR3nt: TGTGCCAGCAGCGCAAATGACAGGGGTTCACCCCTCCACTTT
CDR3aa: CASSANDRGSPLHF
d_gene: TRBD1
abundance: .
v_gene: TRBV9
j_gene: TRBJ1-6

CDR3nt: TGTGCCTGGAGTGTACGGGACATGGAATACTTC
CDR3aa: CAWSVRDMEYF
d_gene: .
abundance: .
v_gene: TRBV30
j_gene: TRBJ2-5

CDR3nt: TGTGCCAGCAGCCGCGGGACAGGGGGGACTGAAGCTTTCTTT
CDR3aa: CASSRGTGGTEAFF
d_gene: TRBD1
abundance: few
v_gene: TRBV6-6
j_gene: TRBJ1-1

CDR3nt: TGTGCCAGCTCAAAGCCGGACAGGCCGCAGGTTAAGCAGTACTTC
CDR3aa: CASSKPDRPQVKQYF
d_gene: TRBD1
abundance: once
v_gene: TRBV18
j_gene: TRBJ2-7

CDR3nt: TGTGCCAGCGGAGCAGGGAAACGCTACGAGCAGTACTTC
CDR3aa: CASGAGKRYEQYF
d_gene: .
abundance: .
v_gene: TRBV2
j_gene: TRBJ2-7

CDR3nt: TGTGCCAGCAGCCAAGAAGAAGGATGGGGGGTAGTAAGCGGCTACACCTTC
CDR3aa: CASSQEEGWGVVSGYTF
d_gene: .
abundance: .
v_gene: TRBV3-1/TRBV3-2
j_gene: TRBJ1-2

CDR3nt: TGTGCCAGCAGCCAAGATCTTAGGGGGGGCTGGAACACTGAAGCTTTCTTT
CDR3aa: CASSQDLRGGWNTEAFF
d_gene: .
abundance: .
v_gene: TRBV3-1/TRBV3-2
j_gene: TRBJ1-1